The 22 T cell receptor beta chains given below trace back to one sample, sequenced in a study of T-cell memory formation after mild COVID-19 (dated by TCRdb to the early 2020s). The library was obtained by 5' RACE. Sequencing used an Illumina NovaSeq 6000. TCRdb redid the processing of the public reads, applying fastp at Q25 and MiXCR, and retained in-frame beta chains. Each entry merges the rows of one CDR3 protein and shows their most common DNA and genes. Recorded for this sample are roughly 120,000 distinct CDR3 sequences; 15% to 20% of them occurred a single time. The ten largest account for about 14% of the sample. The sequenced sample consisted of PBMCs or a T cell subset sorted from them (not recorded which). These TCRs come from an adult woman who had mild COVID-19 (a few samples of this study predate the infection). The sample titles of this study are shuffled in the database, so cell type and time point are left out; the donor was told from shared clones.

This chain connects TRBV5-5 to TRBJ2-3; 8 bases are shared with TRBD1. This CDR3 is built from 14 residues. With 3 bases clipped from V and 4 bases from J, the junction kept 4 bases outside the gene matches. Germline lookup yields CDR1 SGHKS and CDR2 YYEKEE (reference sequence). For the CDR3, the DNA is TGTGCCAGCAGCTCTCGGACAGGGCCAGATACGCAGTATTTT. Its translation is CASSSRTGPDTQYF. Supplemented by reference TRBV5-5 and TRBJ2-3, the full variable domain reads DAGVTQSPTHLIKTRGQQVTLRCSPISGHKSVSWYQQVLGQGPQFIFQYYEKEERGRGNFPDRFSARQFPNYSSELNVNALLLGDSALYLCASSSRTGPDTQYFGPGTRLTVL.

This chain joins TRBV3-1 and TRBJ1-1; no firm D call. Trimming stripped 0 bases from V and 0 bases from J, with 11 bases between. The germline CDR1 and CDR2 sequences are LGHDT and YNNKEL (reference sequence). There are 16 residues in the CDR3. In DNA, the CDR3 is TGTGCCAGCAGCCAAGATCCGTGGAAAATGAACACTGAAGCTTTCTTT. Amino acids: CASSQDPWKMNTEAFF.

A few counts support this clonotype. The chain employs TRBV5-1 and TRBJ2-3, with a tentative D call TRBD2 (6 bases). CDR1 SGHRS and CDR2 YFSETQ come from the germline V gene. Trimming took off 3 bases at V and 4 bases at J, with 18 bases between the two ends. The CDR3 sequence is 16 residues long. DNA of the CDR3: TGCGCCAGCAGCTCCTCAGGTAGGGTAGCGGCAGATACGCAGTATTTT. It yields the protein CASSSSGRVAADTQYF.

In this sample, this clonotype turned up a few times. This sequence joins TRBV15 and TRBJ1-2; a weak D match, TRBD1 (5 bases). V gave up 1 base and J gave up 4 bases, with 16 bases separating them. This CDR3 has 16 amino acids. From germline, CDR1 is LNHNV and CDR2 YYDKDF (reference sequence). The CDR3 DNA is TGTGCCACCAGCAGAGGGGGCACAGGCCCGATCTATGGCTACACCTTC. Amino acids: CATSRGGTGPIYGYTF.

Only a few counts were recorded for this clonotype. V usage is TRBV12-3 or TRBV12-4 and J usage is TRBJ2-1; possibly TRBD1 or TRBD2 for D (6 bases each). With 2 bases removed from V and 7 bases from J, the gap between germline ends came to 15 bases. This CDR3 has 15 residues. CDR3 loop: CASSLSGGAGNEQFF. CDR3 DNA: TGTGCCAGCAGTTTATCTGGGGGCGCGGGGAATGAGCAGTTCTTC.

A few counts support this clonotype. The rearrangement joins TRBV5-1 to TRBJ2-5; 8 nucleotides agree with TRBD2. V gave up 2 bases and J gave up 4 bases; unmatched junction bases: 7. CDR3 length: 15 amino acids. Germline CDR1 reads SGHRS; CDR2 reads YFSETQ. The CDR3 reads CASSFSRTSRETQYF. DNA for the CDR3: TGCGCCAGCAGCTTTTCTCGGACTAGCAGAGAGACCCAGTACTTC.

The chain joins TRBV3-1 to TRBJ2-7; unclear D gene. CDR3 length: 13 amino acids. Looked up from germline, CDR1 is LGHDT and CDR2 is YNNKEL (reference sequence). V lost 4 bases, J lost 3 bases, and 10 bases lay in between. The CDR3 reads CASSREPVYEQYF. The CDR3 nucleotides read TGTGCCAGCAGCCGGGAACCGGTCTACGAGCAGTACTTC.

This clonotype was recorded a few times. The gene calls are TRBV5-1 and TRBJ1-2, with D hard to call. V was trimmed by 4 bases and J by 4 bases, leaving 17 bases between them. Per the germline V gene, CDR1 is SGHRS and CDR2 is YFSETQ. The CDR3 covers 15 residues. The CDR3 spells CASSPKAPGTYGYTF. The CDR3 DNA follows: TGCGCCAGCAGCCCCAAGGCGCCGGGAACCTATGGCTACACCTTC.

V is TRBV6-5 and J is TRBJ2-5; 9 positions match TRBD2. Losses at the gene ends were 8 bases for V and 4 bases for J; bases not matched to a gene: 20. This CDR3 comprises 18 residues. Germline V gene sequence: CDR1 MNHEY, CDR2 SVGAGI. CDR3 coding DNA: TGTGCCAGCGGTAAGGGAGCGGGGGGATCCGAACGAGGAGAGACCCAGTACTTC. Translating it yields CASGKGAGGSERGETQYF.

The chain has TRBV7-2 and TRBJ2-3, with D possibly being TRBD2 (5 bases). Germline lookup yields CDR1 SGHTA and CDR2 FQGNSA. The CDR3 is made up of 13 amino acids. V was pared by 1 base and J by 9 bases, with 11 bases between. The chain's CDR3 is CASSLVGGGTQYF. CDR3 DNA: TGTGCCAGCAGCTTAGTTGGAGGAGGAACGCAGTATTTT.

This clonotype came up a few times. The rearrangement links TRBV4-3 to TRBJ2-3; 7 positions agree with TRBD2. CDR1 and CDR2 (germline): LGHNA, YSLEER. This CDR3 is built from 16 residues. Unmatched junction bases numbered 10, after V lost 4 bases and J lost 3 bases. The DNA of the CDR3 is TGCGCCAGCAGCCGTACTGCGGGGGTGTTAACAGATACGCAGTATTTT. This codes for CASSRTAGVLTDTQYF.

J is TRBJ2-2 and V is TRBV9; the D call may be TRBD1 or TRBD2 (7 bases each). Trimming pared 3 bases from V and 4 bases from J, leaving 16 bases between. CDR3 length: 16 amino acids. Germline assignment: CDR1 SGDLS and CDR2 YYNGEE. CDR3 protein: CASSASGGGITGELFF. As DNA, the CDR3 is TGTGCCAGCAGCGCCTCAGGGGGGGGTATCACCGGGGAGCTGTTTTTT.

A few counts support this clonotype. The chain carries TRBV18 and TRBJ2-1; 7 bases agree with TRBD2. Germline CDR1 is KGHSH and CDR2 is LQKENI. Trimming removed 3 bases from V and 2 bases from J; junction bases left unmatched: 4. This CDR3 comprises 15 residues. The CDR3 sequence: CASSPASGAYNEQFF. CDR3 nucleotide sequence: TGTGCCAGCTCACCGGCTAGCGGAGCCTACAATGAGCAGTTCTTC.

The genes are TRBV2 and TRBJ2-4; D is possibly TRBD2 (6 bases). The CDR3 spans 13 residues. The germline V gene encodes CDR1 SNHLY and CDR2 FYNNEI. V was shortened by 4 bases and J by 9 bases, with 13 bases between the two germline ends. CDR3 in DNA: TGTGCCAGCAGTGTTCGGGAGAGGGGCATTCAGTACTTC. This codes for CASSVRERGIQYF.

Only a few counts were recorded for this clonotype. The chain recombines TRBV19 with TRBJ2-2; TRBD1 might be the D (6 bases). Germline-derived CDR1 and CDR2 are LNHDA and SQIVND (reference sequence). Between the trimmed V and J ends, which lost 6 bases and 1 base, there was a span of 15 bases. This CDR3 is built from 16 residues. Here the CDR3 DNA reads TGTGCCAGTAGACTCCCCAGGACAGTGAACACCGGGGAGCTGTTTTTT. Its translation: CASRLPRTVNTGELFF.

This chain connects TRBV5-1 to TRBJ2-7; no definite D call. The CDR3 length is 13 residues. From germline, CDR1 is SGHRS and CDR2 YFSETQ. V was cut by 5 bases and J by 0 bases, with 9 bases left in between. The CDR3 nucleotides are TGCGCCAGCAGACCCCACGGCTCCTACGAGCAGTACTTC. Amino acids: CASRPHGSYEQYF.

Only a few counts were recorded for this clonotype. V gene TRBV12-5 combines with J gene TRBJ2-5; tentatively, D is TRBD1 (6 bases). Germline V gene sequence: CDR1 LGHNT, CDR2 FRNRAP. This CDR3 region has 16 residues. V was trimmed by 0 bases and J by 1 base, leaving 12 bases between them. The CDR3 here is CASGLVPRTAQETQYF. The CDR3 nucleotides are TGTGCTAGTGGTTTGGTACCCCGGACAGCCCAAGAGACCCAGTACTTC.

This clonotype was picked up a small number of times. This chain connects TRBV14 to TRBJ2-2; no clear D. V was pared by 3 bases and J by 2 bases, with 7 bases between. This CDR3 is built from 14 residues. Per the germline V gene, CDR1 is SGHDN and CDR2 is FVKESK. The CDR3 DNA reads TGTGCCAGCAGCCAGGAGATTAACACCGGGGAGCTGTTTTTT. This codes for CASSQEINTGELFF.

The CDR3 reads CASRGTSGIQETQYF. CDR3 nucleotides: TGCGCCAGCAGAGGGACTAGCGGCATCCAAGAGACCCAGTACTTC. The chain links TRBV5-1 to TRBJ2-5; 11 positions agree with TRBD2. V gave up 5 bases and J gave up 1 base; unmatched junction bases: 4. The CDR3 runs to 15 residues. Germline CDR1 SGHRS, CDR2 YFSETQ.

This clonotype was counted at least ten times. V usage is TRBV19 and J usage is TRBJ2-2; D is perhaps TRBD2 (5 bases). Germline CDR1 and CDR2: LNHDA and SQIVND (reference sequence). The CDR3 length is 13 residues. V dropped 6 bases and J dropped 7 bases, with 12 bases sitting between them. The CDR3 loop reads CASRRQEVGELFF. The CDR3 nucleotides are TGTGCCAGTAGAAGGCAGGAGGTCGGGGAGCTGTTTTTT.

This chain links TRBV27 with TRBJ2-3; tentatively, D is TRBD2 (5 bases). Trimming took 5 bases from V and 1 from J, leaving 13 bases between them. The CDR3 consists of 15 residues. CDR1 and CDR2 (germline): MNHEY, SMNVEV (reference sequence). The CDR3 nucleotides read TGTGCCAGCAGTACCGGACTGTCACGCACAGATACGCAGTATTTT. Protein product: CASSTGLSRTDTQYF.

The chain uses TRBV7-3 and TRBJ1-2; D perhaps matches TRBD1 (5 bases). V shed 2 bases and J shed 4 bases, with 8 bases lying between them. The CDR3 consists of 13 residues. Germline-derived CDR1 and CDR2 are SGHTA and FQGTGA. The chain's CDR3 is CASSLGGAYGYTF. The CDR3 DNA reads as TGTGCCAGCAGCTTAGGCGGGGCCTATGGCTACACCTTC. Looking up the rest from reference TRBV7-3 and TRBJ1-2 gives the full variable domain: GAGVSQTPSNKVTEKGKYVELRCDPISGHTALYWYRQSLGQGPEFLIYFQGTGAADDSGLPNDRFFAVRPEGSVSTLKIQRTERGDSAVYLCASSLGGAYGYTFGSGTRLTVV.